This T cell receptor (beta chain) stems from a study of OX40 agonist ivuxolimab in advanced cancers. For the study at large: Ivuxolimab is an agonistic anti-OX40 (CD134) antibody, and patients were treated with it. General study points: Expanded peripheral T cells had an undetermined antigen specificity. Relative to CD4+, CD8+ T cells held more expanded clones on average.

This clone has a count of ten or more. Its antigen is not known. The protocol was immunoSEQ multiplex PCR, while the TCRdb copy is restricted to in-frame clones and leaves out a portion. Of fewer than 50,000 clones listed, about nine tenths are singletons. The CDR3 has 15 residues. V was trimmed by 8 bases and J by 0 bases, leaving 14 bases between them. The germline CDR1 and CDR2 sequences are ENHRY and SYGVKD. This specimen was CD4+ or CD8+ T cells sorted from blood, taken in a trial of the OX40 agonist ivuxolimab. The TCR was taken from an adult with an advanced solid tumor such as melanoma, head and neck, liver or kidney cancer. V is TRBV10-3 and J is TRBJ1-3; D gene uncertain. In DNA, the CDR3 is TGTGCCATCGAATCCGAGGCAGACTCTGGAAACACCATATATTTT. This translates into CAIESEADSGNTIYF.